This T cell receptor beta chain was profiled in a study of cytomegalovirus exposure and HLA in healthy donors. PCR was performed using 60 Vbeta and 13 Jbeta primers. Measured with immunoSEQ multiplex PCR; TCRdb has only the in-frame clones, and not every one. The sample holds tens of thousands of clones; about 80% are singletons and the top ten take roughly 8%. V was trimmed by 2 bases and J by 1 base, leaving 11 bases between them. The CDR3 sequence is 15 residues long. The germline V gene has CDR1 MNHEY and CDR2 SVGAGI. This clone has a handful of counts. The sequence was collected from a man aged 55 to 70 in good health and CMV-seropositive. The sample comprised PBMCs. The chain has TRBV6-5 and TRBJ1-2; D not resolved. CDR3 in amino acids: CASSYIGRVNYGYTF. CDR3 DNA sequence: TGTGCCAGCAGTTACATCGGGAGGGTTAACTATGGCTACACCTTC.